The 5 T cell receptor beta chains below come from one sample, sequenced in a study of molecular identifiers for immune sequencing clone quantification. MiXCR, applied by TCRdb to the PCR reads, yields one record per CDR3 protein. The sample carries over 600,000 distinct CDR3 sequences, just under 20% recorded once. The material sequenced was naive CD8+ T cells from blood, with Jurkat cell RNA spiked in. Subset reported: FACS-sorted CD8+CD4-CCR7+CD45RA+ naive T cells. The receptors derive from a human donor in good health. Some libraries in this study had Jurkat cell RNA spiked in.

This clonotype has at least ten counts. The V gene is TRBV18, the J gene TRBJ2-3; no reliable D call. Trimming cost V 2 bases and J 5 bases, with 11 bases left between them. This CDR3 has 14 amino acids. Germline V gene data show CDR1 as KGHSH and CDR2 as LQKENI. CDR3 bases: TGTGCCAGCTCACCAGAGCTGAACAGAGATACGCAGTATTTT. Translation gives CASSPELNRDTQYF.

CDR3 loop: CASIPTLKGNTGELFF. The CDR3 DNA reads as TGTGCCAGCATCCCAACCCTGAAAGGGAACACCGGGGAGCTGTTTTTT. The gene calls are TRBV7-9 and TRBJ2-2; no clear D. There are 16 residues in the CDR3. Trimming cost V 7 bases and J 1 base, with 16 bases left between them. Germline CDR1 is SEHNR and CDR2 is FQNEAQ (reference sequence).

This chain uses TRBV19 with TRBJ2-4, with no clear D. In germline, CDR1 is LNHDA, CDR2 SQIVND (reference sequence). Trimming stripped 1 base from V and 9 bases from J, with 10 bases between. The CDR3 extends over 13 amino acids. The CDR3 DNA is TGTGCCAGTAGTATAGTAGCCTCAGTCATTCAGTACTTC. Translated, it gives CASSIVASVIQYF.

J is TRBJ2-3 and V is TRBV2; D unresolved. CDR3 length equals 15 residues. V lost 4 bases to trimming and J lost 1 base, with 12 bases between them. Germline values: CDR1 SNHLY, CDR2 FYNNEI. The CDR3 DNA sequence: TGTGCCAGCAGTGGTCTCGGGCGGCGCACAGATACGCAGTATTTT. Amino acid sequence: CASSGLGRRTDTQYF.

This clonotype was seen more than once but under ten times. CDR3 loop: CASRSGTSNEQFF. CDR3 DNA sequence: TGTGCCAGCAGGTCGGGGACCAGCAATGAGCAGTTCTTC. The chain has TRBV7-9 and TRBJ2-1; D could derive from TRBD1 or TRBD2 (5 bases each). Germline V gene lookup returns CDR1 SEHNR and CDR2 FQNEAQ (reference sequence). The V end was cut by 6 bases, the J end by 6 bases, with 12 bases between. This CDR3 region has 13 residues.